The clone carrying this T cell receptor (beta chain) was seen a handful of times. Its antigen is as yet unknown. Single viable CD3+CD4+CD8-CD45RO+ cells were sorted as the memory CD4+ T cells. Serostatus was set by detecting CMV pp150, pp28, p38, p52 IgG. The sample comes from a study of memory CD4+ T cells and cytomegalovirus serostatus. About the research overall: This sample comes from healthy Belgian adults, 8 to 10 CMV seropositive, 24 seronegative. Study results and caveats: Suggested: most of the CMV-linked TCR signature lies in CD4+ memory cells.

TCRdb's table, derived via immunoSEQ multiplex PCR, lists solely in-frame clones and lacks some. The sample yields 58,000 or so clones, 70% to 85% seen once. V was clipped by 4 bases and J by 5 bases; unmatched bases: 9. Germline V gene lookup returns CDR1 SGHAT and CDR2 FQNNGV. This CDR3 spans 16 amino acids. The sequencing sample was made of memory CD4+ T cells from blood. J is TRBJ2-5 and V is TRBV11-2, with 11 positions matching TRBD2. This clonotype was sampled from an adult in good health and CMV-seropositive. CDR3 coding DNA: TGTGCCAGCAGCTCCCGACTAGCGGGACGGTCGGAGACCCAGTACTTC. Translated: CASSSRLAGRSETQYF.